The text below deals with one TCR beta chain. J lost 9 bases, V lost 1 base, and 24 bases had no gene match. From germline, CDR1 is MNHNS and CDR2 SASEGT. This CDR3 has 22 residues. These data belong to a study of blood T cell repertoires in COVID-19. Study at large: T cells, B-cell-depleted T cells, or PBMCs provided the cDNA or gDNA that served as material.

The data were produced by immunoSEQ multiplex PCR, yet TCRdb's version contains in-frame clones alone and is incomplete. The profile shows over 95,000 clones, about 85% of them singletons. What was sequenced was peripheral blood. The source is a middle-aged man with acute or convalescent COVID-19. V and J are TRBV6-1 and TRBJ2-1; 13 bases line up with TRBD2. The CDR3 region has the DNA TGTGCCAGCAGTGAAGAGTCCGGTGCGGGACAGGCCGGGACTAGCGGGGTGGGTGAGCAGTTCTTC. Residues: CASSEESGAGQAGTSGVGEQFF.